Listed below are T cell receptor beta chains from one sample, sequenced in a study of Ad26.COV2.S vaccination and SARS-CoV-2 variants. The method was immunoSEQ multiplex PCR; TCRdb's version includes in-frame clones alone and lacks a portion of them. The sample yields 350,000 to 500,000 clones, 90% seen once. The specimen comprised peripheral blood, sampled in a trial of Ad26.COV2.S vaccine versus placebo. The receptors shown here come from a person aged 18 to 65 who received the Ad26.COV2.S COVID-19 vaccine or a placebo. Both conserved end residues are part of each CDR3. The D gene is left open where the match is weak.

CDR3aa: CASSPDRGNIQYF
j_gene: TRBJ2-4
v_gene: TRBV18
d_gene: TRBD1

CDR3aa: CASSFGLNEKLFF
j_gene: TRBJ1-4
v_gene: TRBV11-2
d_gene: .

CDR3aa: CASSWSSYNEQFF
j_gene: TRBJ2-1
v_gene: TRBV12-3/TRBV12-4
d_gene: .

CDR3aa: CASSLRQSLSYGYTF
j_gene: TRBJ1-2
v_gene: TRBV7-2
d_gene: .

CDR3aa: CASSYQREAHEQFF
j_gene: TRBJ2-1
v_gene: TRBV6-2/TRBV6-3
d_gene: TRBD2

CDR3aa: CAWSRKKTGAYEQYF
j_gene: TRBJ2-7
v_gene: TRBV30
d_gene: TRBD1

CDR3aa: CASSYSSDNQPQHF
j_gene: TRBJ1-5
v_gene: TRBV6-2/TRBV6-3
d_gene: .

CDR3aa: CASSELRGGQRTGELFF
j_gene: TRBJ2-2
v_gene: TRBV6-1
d_gene: TRBD2

CDR3aa: CAGDSRQATDTQYF
j_gene: TRBJ2-3
v_gene: TRBV7-9
d_gene: .

CDR3aa: CAMEGIGSYEQYF
j_gene: TRBJ2-7
v_gene: TRBV30
d_gene: .

CDR3aa: CASSMGGGNSPLHF
j_gene: TRBJ1-6
v_gene: TRBV28
d_gene: .

CDR3aa: CSVGGGDGTYEQYF
j_gene: TRBJ2-7
v_gene: TRBV29-1
d_gene: TRBD2

CDR3aa: CASSLRLAGSNTDTQYF
j_gene: TRBJ2-3
v_gene: TRBV3-1/TRBV3-2
d_gene: TRBD2

CDR3aa: CASSIQGNTGELFF
j_gene: TRBJ2-2
v_gene: TRBV19
d_gene: .

CDR3aa: CASSPPVGSDTQYF
j_gene: TRBJ2-3
v_gene: TRBV18
d_gene: .

CDR3aa: CASSPPGDGYTF
j_gene: TRBJ1-2
v_gene: TRBV7-9
d_gene: .